This record concerns one T cell receptor beta chain sequence. These data are taken from a study of blood T cell repertoires in COVID-19. Assay: immunoSEQ multiplex PCR; the TCRdb copy retains only in-frame clones and omits some. The sample carries roughly 200,000 clones, 70% to 90% recorded once. The sequenced material came from peripheral blood. This TCR derives from a woman aged 40 to 55 who had recovered from COVID-19.

This CDR3 reads CAWNRGTSGGNEQFF. The CDR3 DNA reads TGTGCCTGGAACCGGGGGACTAGCGGGGGAAATGAGCAGTTCTTC. The chain links TRBV30 to TRBJ2-1, with 14 bases identical to TRBD2. Losses at the gene ends were 4 bases for V and 7 bases for J; bases not matched to a gene: 6. This CDR3 is 15 amino acids long. CDR1 GTSNPN and CDR2 SVGIG come from the germline V gene (reference sequence).